This T cell receptor beta chain came from a study of spatial heterogeneity in lung cancer (dated by TCRdb to the late 2010s). Notes on the research overall: Beta-chain transcripts were consistently detected in greater numbers than alpha-chain transcripts, which likely reflects a higher abundance of beta-chain transcripts. In the raw uncorrected reads, each unique combination of TCR and UMI appeared more than ten times on average. The study quantitatively compared TCR alpha and beta repertoires across multiple tumor regions, matched nontumor lung and blood in non-small cell lung cancer. TCR repertoire features were related to nonsynonymous mutation counts determined by whole-exome sequencing of tumor tissue. Both alpha and beta chains were TCR-sequenced in a few hundred tumor regions, roughly 70 matched nontumor lung samples and more than 50 PBMC samples obtained at surgery. Overall results and qualifications from the work: Additional single-cell paired TCR alpha and beta sequencing was considered necessary to confirm, at a functional level, the hypothesis that regional TCRs recognize regional mutations.

Trimming removed 2 bases from V and 3 bases from J; the gene matches leave 3 bases unexplained. The cysteine opens and the phenylalanine closes a CDR3 of 14 amino acids. Kept here is only the CDR3 DNA, which spans 42 bases and is read in frame from base 1. According to the germline V gene, CDR1 reads SNHLY and CDR2 reads FYNNEI. The library was obtained by 5' RACE. The data were produced on a NextSeq 500. The TCR library protocol attached a unique molecular identifier to each TCR cDNA molecule to allow correction of PCR and sequencing errors. The authors processed their data as follows. TCR identification, UMI-based error correction and CDR3 extraction were performed with Decombinator tools. TCRs above a frequency of 2 per 1,000, corresponding to the top 1% of the tumor frequency distribution, were defined as expanded. Rényi diversity was computed with the R vegan package after subsampling each repertoire 100 times to 5,000 TCRs. CDR3 similarity networks were constructed using string-kernel similarity of amino acid triplets, with links drawn between CDR3s whose pairwise similarity was above 0.82. TCRdb trimmed the raw reads at Q25, called clones with MiXCR and kept productive beta chains. Rows with a matching CDR3 protein are joined into one entry that keeps the most common DNA and genes. The V and J calls were not made by the authors but by TCRdb's processing. Across this sample there are roughly 6,900 distinct CDR3 sequences, with approximately 5% seen only once. Jointly, the top ten make up 6.5% to 8.5% of the sample.

This clonotype was recorded at least ten times. No cognate antigen has been identified for it. No clone much larger than this one lies a single base away; base qualities are absent. Explained via the paper, the time point label denotes: sample taken at primary tumor resection. For TCR sequencing, whole RNA was extracted from tumor and nontumor lung tissue, or from cryopreserved PBMC samples, and no cell sorting was done. The donors were 72 patients from the lung TRACERx cohort who had early-stage, untreated non-small cell lung cancer. Only patients with enough RNA available from two or more tumor regions were chosen for TCR sequencing. Tumor and adjacent nontumor lung specimens were reviewed by a lung pathologist before selection.

The V and J segments used are TRBV2 and TRBJ2-7, with 8 middle bases fitting TRBD2. The source is a female donor with early-stage non-small cell lung cancer. The source material was normal lung tissue next to the tumor, sampled at surgery. The DNA is as follows: TGTGCCAGCAGTGAACTAGCGGGCTTCTACGAGCAGTACTTC. This is translated as CASSELAGFYEQYF.